Listed below are T cell receptor beta chains from one sample, sequenced in a study of identical twins. MiXCR, run by TCRdb on the 5' RACE reads, gives a single entry per CDR3 protein. Seen here are 200,000 or so distinct CDR3 sequences, around 6.9% observed once, and the top ten hold about 1.8%. This sample also belongs to another study, concerning yellow fever vaccine responses in identical twins.

The sample consisted of memory (CD45RO+) T cells sorted from blood. The source of these receptors is a woman in her late teens or twenties in good health. CDR3s include the opening cysteine and the closing phenylalanine or tryptophan. A D gene is named only where the DNA matches it firmly. Clone size, where shown, is once, few, many, or a class for clones that have expanded.

d_call	v_call	j_call	clone_size	cdr3_aa	cdr3_nt
NA	TRBV7-2	TRBJ2-3	few	CASSGTRDTQYF	TGTGCCAGCAGCGGGACTCGAGATACGCAGTATTTT
NA	TRBV5-5	TRBJ2-7	NA	CASSLGPFYEQYF	TGTGCCAGCAGCTTGGGTCCGTTCTACGAGCAGTACTTC
NA	TRBV7-8	TRBJ1-1	few	CASSVRTSGEAFF	TGTGCCAGCAGCGTTAGGACCTCGGGGGAAGCTTTCTTT
NA	TRBV7-9	TRBJ2-7	NA	CASSFRGENEQYF	TGTGCCAGCAGCTTTCGTGGAGAAAACGAGCAGTACTTC
TRBD2	TRBV28	TRBJ2-2	NA	CASGTSGGTGELFF	TGTGCCAGCGGGACTAGCGGGGGCACCGGGGAGCTGTTTTTT
NA	TRBV11-2	TRBJ1-2	few	CASSPPPVRTPIYGYTF	TGTGCCAGCAGCCCCCCTCCGGTGCGGACACCGATCTATGGCTACACCTTC
NA	TRBV12-3/TRBV12-4	TRBJ2-5	many	CATGGQLQETQYF	TGTGCCACCGGGGGACAACTACAAGAGACCCAGTACTTC
NA	TRBV6-1	TRBJ1-2	few	CASSEALANYGYTF	TGTGCCAGCAGTGAGGCTCTAGCTAACTATGGCTACACCTTC
TRBD1	TRBV28	TRBJ2-7	few	CASSITSGTVRYEQYF	TGTGCCAGCAGCATCACCTCCGGGACAGTTCGATACGAGCAGTACTTC
NA	TRBV28	TRBJ2-5	few	CASTLGGPSETQYF	TGTGCCAGCACATTGGGGGGGCCTTCGGAGACCCAGTACTTC
NA	TRBV12-3/TRBV12-4	TRBJ1-5	many	CASSLTQGNQPQHF	TGTGCCAGCAGTTTGACCCAAGGGAATCAGCCCCAGCATTTT
NA	TRBV25-1	TRBJ1-2	NA	CASSEGSYTF	TGTGCCAGCAGTGAGGGAAGCTACACCTTC
NA	TRBV20-1	TRBJ2-3	few	CSASRDRTDTQYF	TGCAGTGCTAGTCGGGACCGCACAGATACGCAGTATTTT
TRBD2	TRBV10-3	TRBJ2-1	many	CAISGTSGDNEQFF	TGTGCCATCTCCGGGACTAGCGGGGACAATGAGCAGTTCTTC
TRBD2	TRBV7-8	TRBJ2-5	NA	CASSLGRLREAQYF	TGTGCCAGCAGCTTAGGGAGACTCCGGGAGGCCCAGTACTTC
NA	TRBV7-9	TRBJ2-1	few	CASSLYIGDNEQFF	TGTGCCAGCAGCTTGTACATAGGGGACAATGAGCAGTTCTTC
TRBD2	TRBV10-3	TRBJ2-1	NA	CAISDERGDNEQFF	TGTGCCATCAGTGATGAGCGGGGGGACAATGAGCAGTTCTTC
NA	TRBV18	TRBJ1-2	NA	CASSPRDGGDYGYTF	TGTGCCAGCTCACCACGTGATGGAGGGGACTATGGCTACACCTTC
NA	TRBV28	TRBJ2-2	NA	CASRIGAGGELFF	TGTGCCAGCAGAATAGGGGCTGGCGGGGAGCTGTTTTTT
TRBD1	TRBV20-1	TRBJ1-5	few	CSAGRGYNQPQHF	TGCAGTGCCGGCAGGGGGTACAATCAGCCCCAGCATTTT
TRBD2	TRBV29-1	TRBJ2-7	many	CSVLGPTSTSGRTYEQYF	TGCAGCGTCCTGGGCCCTACGTCAACTAGCGGGAGGACCTACGAGCAGTACTTC
NA	TRBV6-1	TRBJ2-2	few	CASSPRTRANTGELFF	TGTGCCAGCAGTCCACGGACGAGGGCCAACACCGGGGAGCTGTTTTTT
NA	TRBV7-9	TRBJ2-1	many	CASSSGIEQFF	TGTGCCAGCAGCTCTGGGATTGAGCAGTTCTTC
NA	TRBV5-1	TRBJ2-7	NA	CASSGQGIHEQYF	TGCGCCAGCAGCGGGCAGGGTATTCACGAGCAGTACTTC
TRBD2	TRBV28	TRBJ2-1	many	CASSSSSGSRNEQFF	TGTGCCAGCAGTTCCTCTAGCGGGAGTAGAAATGAGCAGTTCTTC
NA	TRBV16	TRBJ1-4	NA	CASSQSPVPGEKLFF	TGTGCCAGCAGCCAATCGCCGGTCCCGGGGGAAAAACTGTTTTTT
NA	TRBV20-1	TRBJ2-5	NA	CSARDTSHPSVTQYF	TGCAGTGCTAGAGATACTTCTCACCCCAGCGTGACCCAGTACTTC
NA	TRBV6-5	TRBJ1-6	many	CASSPQADFNSPLHF	TGTGCCAGCAGTCCCCAGGCGGACTTTAATTCACCCCTCCACTTT
NA	TRBV3-1	TRBJ2-2	many	CASSPSGRNTGELFF	TGTGCCAGCAGCCCCTCGGGACGAAACACCGGGGAGCTGTTTTTT
NA	TRBV2	TRBJ2-7	once	CASSEQGQLYEQYF	TGTGCCAGCAGTGAACAGGGACAACTCTACGAGCAGTACTTC
NA	TRBV18	TRBJ2-2	many	CASSPQGTNTGELFF	TGTGCCAGCTCACCACAGGGCACGAACACCGGGGAGCTGTTTTTT
TRBD1	TRBV6-5	TRBJ2-7	NA	CASSFGQALVGEQYF	TGTGCCAGCAGTTTCGGACAGGCCTTAGTGGGCGAGCAGTACTTC
NA	TRBV4-2	TRBJ2-5	many	CASSQEFGGTKTQYF	TGTGCCAGCAGCCAAGAATTCGGGGGCACGAAGACCCAGTACTTC
TRBD2	TRBV20-1	TRBJ2-3	few	CSANSGEADTQYF	TGCAGTGCTAATAGCGGGGAGGCAGATACGCAGTATTTT